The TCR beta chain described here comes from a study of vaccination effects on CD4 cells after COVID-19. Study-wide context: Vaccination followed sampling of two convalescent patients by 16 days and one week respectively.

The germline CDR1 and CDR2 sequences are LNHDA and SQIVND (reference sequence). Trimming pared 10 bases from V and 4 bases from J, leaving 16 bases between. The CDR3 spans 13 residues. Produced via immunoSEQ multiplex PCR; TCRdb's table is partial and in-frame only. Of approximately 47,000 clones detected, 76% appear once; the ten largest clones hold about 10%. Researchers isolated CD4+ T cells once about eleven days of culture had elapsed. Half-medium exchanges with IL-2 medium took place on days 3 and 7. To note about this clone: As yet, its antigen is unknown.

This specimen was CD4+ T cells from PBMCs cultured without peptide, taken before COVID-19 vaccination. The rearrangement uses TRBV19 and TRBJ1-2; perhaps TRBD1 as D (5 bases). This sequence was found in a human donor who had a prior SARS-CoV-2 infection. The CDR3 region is CATGDRERYGYTF. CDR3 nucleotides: TGTGCCACCGGGGACCGCGAGCGCTATGGCTACACCTTC.